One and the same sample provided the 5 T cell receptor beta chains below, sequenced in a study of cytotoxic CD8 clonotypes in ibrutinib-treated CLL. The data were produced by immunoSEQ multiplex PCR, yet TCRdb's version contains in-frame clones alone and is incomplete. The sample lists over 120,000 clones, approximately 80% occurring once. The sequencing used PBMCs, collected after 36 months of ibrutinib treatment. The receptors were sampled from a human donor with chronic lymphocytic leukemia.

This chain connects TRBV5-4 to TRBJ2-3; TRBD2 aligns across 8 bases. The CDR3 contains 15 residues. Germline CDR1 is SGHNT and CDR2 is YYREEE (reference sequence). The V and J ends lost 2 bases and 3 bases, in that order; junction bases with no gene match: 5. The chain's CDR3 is CASSFSGVDTDTQYF. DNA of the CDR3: TGTGCCAGCAGCTTTAGCGGGGTGGATACAGATACGCAGTATTTT. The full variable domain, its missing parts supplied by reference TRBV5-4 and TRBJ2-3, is ETGVTQSPTHLIKTRGQQVTLRCSSQSGHNTVSWYQQALGQGPQFIFQYYREEENGRGNFPPRFSGLQFPNYSSELNVNALELDDSALYLCASSFSGVDTDTQYFGPGTRLTVL.

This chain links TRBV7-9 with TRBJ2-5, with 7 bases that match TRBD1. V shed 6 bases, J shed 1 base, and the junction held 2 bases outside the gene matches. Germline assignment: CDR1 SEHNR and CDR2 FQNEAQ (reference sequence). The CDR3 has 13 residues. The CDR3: CASRGTVQETQYF. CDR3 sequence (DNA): TGTGCCAGCAGAGGGACAGTCCAAGAGACCCAGTACTTC.

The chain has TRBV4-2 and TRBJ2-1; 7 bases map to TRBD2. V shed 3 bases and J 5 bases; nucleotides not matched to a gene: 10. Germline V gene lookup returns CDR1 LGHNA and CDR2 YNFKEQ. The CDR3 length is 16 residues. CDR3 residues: CASSQGGTTSNNEQFF. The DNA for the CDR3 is TGTGCCAGCAGCCAGGGCGGGACTACCTCTAACAATGAGCAGTTCTTC.

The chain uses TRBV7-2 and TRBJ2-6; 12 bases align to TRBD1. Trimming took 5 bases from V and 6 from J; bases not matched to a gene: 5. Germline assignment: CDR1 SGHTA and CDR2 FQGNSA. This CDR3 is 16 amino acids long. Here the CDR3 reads CASSPGTGGMANVLTF. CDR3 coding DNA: TGTGCCAGCAGCCCGGGGACAGGGGGCATGGCCAACGTCCTGACTTTC.

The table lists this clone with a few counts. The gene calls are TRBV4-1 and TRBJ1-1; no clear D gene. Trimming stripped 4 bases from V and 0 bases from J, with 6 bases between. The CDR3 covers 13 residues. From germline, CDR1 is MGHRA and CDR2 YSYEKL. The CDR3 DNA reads TGCGCCAGCAGCCCAGTCCTGAACACTGAAGCTTTCTTT. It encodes CASSPVLNTEAFF.